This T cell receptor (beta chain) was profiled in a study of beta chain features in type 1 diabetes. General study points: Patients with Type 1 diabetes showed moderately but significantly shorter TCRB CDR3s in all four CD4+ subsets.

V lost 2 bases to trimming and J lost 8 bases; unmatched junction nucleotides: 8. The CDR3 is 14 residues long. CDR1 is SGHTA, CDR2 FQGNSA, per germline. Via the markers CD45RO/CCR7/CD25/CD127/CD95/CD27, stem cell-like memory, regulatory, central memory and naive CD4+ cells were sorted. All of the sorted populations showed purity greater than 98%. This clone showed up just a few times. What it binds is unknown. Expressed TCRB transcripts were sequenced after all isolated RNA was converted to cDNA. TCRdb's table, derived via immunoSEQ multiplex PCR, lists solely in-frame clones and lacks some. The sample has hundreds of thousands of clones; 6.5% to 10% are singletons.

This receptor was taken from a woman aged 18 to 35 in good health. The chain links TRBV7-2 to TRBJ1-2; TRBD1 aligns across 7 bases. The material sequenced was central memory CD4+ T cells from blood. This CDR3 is CASSLPAQGGGYTF. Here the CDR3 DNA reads TGTGCCAGCAGCTTACCCGCCCAGGGGGGAGGCTACACCTTC.